This T cell receptor beta chain was recovered during a study of OX40 agonist ivuxolimab in advanced cancers. Study summary: Patients were roughly 83% male with ages roughly 20 to 80, mean around 58. Participants could have had prior anti-PD-1, anti-PD-L1 or anti-CTLA-4 therapy, and roughly 39% had some. Study observations and caveats: Some nonresponders additionally presented with little normalized T-cell clonal expansion. Among the lowest peripheral clonal expansion occurred in 0.1-3.0 mg/kg partial responders.

To note about this clone: The antigen is unknown.

With V trimmed by 6 bases and J by 6 bases, 7 bases remained unmatched. The germline gives CDR1 MNHEY, CDR2 SVGAGI. This CDR3 is built from 14 residues. Repertoires were generated with immunoSEQ multiplex PCR, while TCRdb's copy carries only in-frame clones and drops some. The table lists more than 50,000 clones, roughly 87% of them singletons, with around 2.2% in the top ten. This chain links TRBV6-5 with TRBJ2-2, with TRBD2 matching over 7 bases. The sample here was CD4+ or CD8+ T cells sorted from blood, taken in a trial of the OX40 agonist ivuxolimab. The TCR originated in an adult with an advanced solid tumor such as melanoma, head and neck, liver or kidney cancer. Written as DNA, the CDR3 is TGTGCCAGCAGGGGGACTACTACGGCCGGGGAGCTGTTTTTT. Protein sequence: CASRGTTTAGELFF.